The rows below give T cell receptor beta chains drawn from one sample of a study of control samples from healthy donors and cancer patients. Method: immunoSEQ multiplex PCR; TCRdb's copy keeps in-frame clones and lacks some. The sample has some 250,000 clones, roughly 80% seen once. Input material: PBMCs. These receptors all come from a woman in her sixties with lung cancer. CDR3s include the opening cysteine and the closing phenylalanine or tryptophan. The D gene is left open where the match is weak. Size values are once, few and many counts, or a class for expanded clones, and some rows have none.

CDR3 DNA	CDR3 protein	clone size	V gene	J gene	D gene
TGCGCCAGCAGTTCGGACAGATGGAACACTGAAGCTTTCTTT	CASSSDRWNTEAFF	-	TRBV5-1	TRBJ1-1	-
TGCGCCAGCAGCTCCCAATGGGACAGCCAAGAGACCCAGTACTTC	CASSSQWDSQETQYF	-	TRBV5-1	TRBJ2-5	TRBD1
TGTGCCATCAGTGAGTTCCACTTTAGGGGACAGGGATCCGAGCCCCAGCATTTT	CAISEFHFRGQGSEPQHF	-	TRBV10-3	TRBJ1-5	TRBD1
TGTGCCAGAAGCTCTGGGGGCATAGCGCACAGCAATCAGCCCCAGCATTTT	CARSSGGIAHSNQPQHF	-	TRBV5-3	TRBJ1-5	-
TGTGCCAGCAGCTTAGGGCGGAGCTACGAGCAGTACTTC	CASSLGRSYEQYF	-	TRBV7-9	TRBJ2-7	-
TGTGCCACCAGCAGAGATCCCGACAGAGAGCAGTTCTTC	CATSRDPDREQFF	-	TRBV15	TRBJ2-1	-
TGTGCCAGCGGCACCGGAGGGAACACTGAAGCTTTCTTT	CASGTGGNTEAFF	-	TRBV7-3	TRBJ1-1	-
TGCGCCAGCAGCCTTCCAGGGGGCGGAAGGGGCTACACCTTC	CASSLPGGGRGYTF	-	TRBV5-1	TRBJ1-2	TRBD1
TGCGCCAGCGGGTCCCCAGCGGGGGGAAGCGAGACCCAGTACTTC	CASGSPAGGSETQYF	-	TRBV5-1	TRBJ2-5	TRBD2
TGTGCCAGCTCACCACGACTAGCGGGGCCTAGCACAGATACGCAGTATTTT	CASSPRLAGPSTDTQYF	-	TRBV18	TRBJ2-3	TRBD2
TGTGCCAGCAGTTCCCCCCGCTATACGCAGTATTTT	CASSSPRYTQYF	-	TRBV6-5	TRBJ2-3	-
TGCGCCAGCAGCCTGGCCGTTGGCGGGAGGCATCAAGAGACCCAGTACTTC	CASSLAVGGRHQETQYF	-	TRBV5-1	TRBJ2-5	TRBD2
TGTGCCAGCAGCCAAGATCAAGGGTTTAGCACAGATACGCAGTATTTT	CASSQDQGFSTDTQYF	-	TRBV14	TRBJ2-3	-
TGTGCCACCGGCCCAATGGGGACCGTAAATGAAAAACTGTTTTTT	CATGPMGTVNEKLFF	few	TRBV15	TRBJ1-4	-
TGTGCCAGTAGTATCTTTTGGACAGGGGGTTCTAGCAATCAGCCCCAGCATTTT	CASSIFWTGGSSNQPQHF	-	TRBV19	TRBJ1-5	TRBD1
TGTGCCAGCAGCCAAGATCAGCTGGGAGTTAGGGAGCAGTACTTC	CASSQDQLGVREQYF	-	TRBV3-1/TRBV3-2	TRBJ2-7	-
TGTGCCAGCAGCTGCGAGGCTAGCGGGGATTACAATGAGCAGTTCTTC	CASSCEASGDYNEQFF	once	TRBV13	TRBJ2-1	TRBD2
TGCGCCAGCAGCCTCGATGGAGAGGATCAGCCCCAGCATTTT	CASSLDGEDQPQHF	once	TRBV5-1	TRBJ1-5	-
TGTGCCAGCAAAAGGGGGCGGAGGGGTTTGCGCACAGATACGCAGTATTTT	CASKRGRRGLRTDTQYF	once	TRBV28	TRBJ2-3	-
TGTGCCACCACCGGCGGGTACGAGCAGTACTTC	CATTGGYEQYF	few	TRBV2	TRBJ2-7	-
TGTGCCAGCAGTTACAGGGGAGGTGAGCAGTTCTTC	CASSYRGGEQFF	-	TRBV28	TRBJ2-1	-
TGTGCCAGCTCACCATCGGCAGGACCTAGGATTCAGCCCCAGCATTTT	CASSPSAGPRIQPQHF	once	TRBV18	TRBJ1-5	-
TGTGCCAGCGGCGGGGGACAGTCCTACGAGCAGTACTTC	CASGGGQSYEQYF	-	TRBV2	TRBJ2-7	-
TGTGCCAGCAGCTTAGGGGACGCGAACACTGAAGCTTTCTTT	CASSLGDANTEAFF	few	TRBV7-9	TRBJ1-1	-
TGTGCCAGCAGTTTAAGGTTGCCTGGGGCCAACGTCCTGACTTTC	CASSLRLPGANVLTF	-	TRBV28	TRBJ2-6	-
TGCGCCAGCAGCTTGGCCAGGATGGCGGGGGGCGTCACAGATACGCAGTATTTT	CASSLARMAGGVTDTQYF	-	TRBV5-1	TRBJ2-3	TRBD2
TGTGCCAGCAGCGCCGGGGTGGGTTGGGGCACAGATACGCAGTATTTT	CASSAGVGWGTDTQYF	-	TRBV9	TRBJ2-3	-
TGTGCCAGCAGCTTACTGGTAGAGGCTAACTATGGCTACACCTTC	CASSLLVEANYGYTF	-	TRBV11-2	TRBJ1-2	-
TGTGCCAGCAGCTTGGGGACTAGCCCCTACGAGCAGTACTTC	CASSLGTSPYEQYF	-	TRBV5-4	TRBJ2-7	TRBD2
TGTGCCACCAGCATTAGCAGGGGGAACACTGAAGCTTTCTTT	CATSISRGNTEAFF	-	TRBV15	TRBJ1-1	-
TGTGCCAGCAGCTTAGAAGGTGATGGCTACACCTTC	CASSLEGDGYTF	-	TRBV11-2	TRBJ1-2	-
TGTGCCAGCAGCGTGGGCTACGAGCAGTACTTC	CASSVGYEQYF	-	TRBV5-6	TRBJ2-7	-
TGTGCCAGCAGCCGGGCGGCGGGGGGCACAGATACGCAGTATTTT	CASSRAAGGTDTQYF	-	TRBV7-2	TRBJ2-3	TRBD2
TGTGCCAGTAGTACTTCCGGGACAGGGGGCTATGGCTACACCTTC	CASSTSGTGGYGYTF	-	TRBV19	TRBJ1-2	TRBD1
TGTGCCAGCAGTAGCAGGGAAGGTTCGTCGGAGTTCTTC	CASSSREGSSEFF	-	TRBV27	TRBJ2-1	-
TGTGCCAGCAGCCCCAATCGGGACGCAACTAATGAAAAACTGTTTTTT	CASSPNRDATNEKLFF	-	TRBV14	TRBJ1-4	-
TGTGCCAGTACGAATTATTATAGCAATCAGCCCCAGCATTTT	CASTNYYSNQPQHF	-	TRBV2	TRBJ1-5	-
TGTGCCAGCAGCACCGGGACAGCCCAAGAGACCCAGTACTTC	CASSTGTAQETQYF	-	TRBV6-6	TRBJ2-5	TRBD1
TGTGCCAGCAGCTTAGCGGTCGACCGGAGTGAGCAGTTCTTC	CASSLAVDRSEQFF	-	TRBV7-2	TRBJ2-1	-
TGTGCCAGCAACTTTGGTGACAGTAGCGGCTACACCTTC	CASNFGDSSGYTF	-	TRBV12-3/TRBV12-4	TRBJ1-2	-
TGTGCCAGCACCCGCTTGAGCTCCTATAATTCACCCCTCCACTTT	CASTRLSSYNSPLHF	-	TRBV28	TRBJ1-6	-
TGTGCCAGCAGCGTACAGGGGTTTAGGGCTGAAGCTTTCTTT	CASSVQGFRAEAFF	-	TRBV5-4	TRBJ1-1	TRBD1
TGTGCCAGCAGGCCCACCGGACTAGCGGGGCAAAGCTACAATGAGCAGTTCTTC	CASRPTGLAGQSYNEQFF	once	TRBV2	TRBJ2-1	TRBD2
TGTGCCAGCAGCCGAGGACTAGCGGGGAACACAGATACGCAGTATTTT	CASSRGLAGNTDTQYF	-	TRBV3-1/TRBV3-2	TRBJ2-3	TRBD2
TGTGCCAGCACCCCGGAGCCCTCTAGCGGGGTGAGCACAGATACGCAGTATTTT	CASTPEPSSGVSTDTQYF	once	TRBV5-4	TRBJ2-3	TRBD2
TGTGCCAGCAGTTACTCGATGGGAAGGGTCGAGCAGTACTTC	CASSYSMGRVEQYF	-	TRBV6-5	TRBJ2-7	-
TGTGCCAGCAGCGTAGAGGGGACAGGGGGTGTCTACGAGCAGTACTTC	CASSVEGTGGVYEQYF	-	TRBV9	TRBJ2-7	TRBD1
TGTGCCAGCGCCGGAGGGTTATGGGATGAGCAGTTCTTC	CASAGGLWDEQFF	once	TRBV19	TRBJ2-1	-
TGTGCCATCAGTTTAGACAGGGTGGCCGAAGCTTTCTTT	CAISLDRVAEAFF	-	TRBV10-3	TRBJ1-1	TRBD1
TGTGCCAGCAGCGATCTACGTGGGGGGGTCACCGGGGAGCTGTTTTTT	CASSDLRGGVTGELFF	-	TRBV11-3	TRBJ2-2	TRBD2
TGTGCCAGCAGTTTATCCCTCCCAGGGACCGGAAACACCATATATTTT	CASSLSLPGTGNTIYF	-	TRBV28	TRBJ1-3	-
TGTGCCACCCAGGGGGGGAGTAGAGATACGCAGTATTTT	CATQGGSRDTQYF	-	TRBV2	TRBJ2-3	-
TGTGCCAGCAGCCAAGGGAGTGAAAAACTGTTTTTT	CASSQGSEKLFF	many	TRBV11-2	TRBJ1-4	-
TGTGCCATCAGTGAAACGGAGGGAAACACCATATATTTT	CAISETEGNTIYF	-	TRBV10-3	TRBJ1-3	-
TGTGCCAGCAGCCCAGGGTTGGGCTACACCTTC	CASSPGLGYTF	-	TRBV14	TRBJ1-2	-
TGTGCCAGCAGCGGGATGACTAGCGGGGGACAGACCCAGTACTTC	CASSGMTSGGQTQYF	-	TRBV5-6	TRBJ2-5	TRBD2
TGCGCCAGCAGCTCACAGGAACACCGGGAGCTGTTTTTT	CASSSQEHRELFF	-	TRBV5-1	TRBJ2-2	-
TGTGCCAGCAGGCAGGTTGACCCCGGGGATACGCAGTATTTT	CASRQVDPGDTQYF	-	TRBV27	TRBJ2-3	-
TGCGCCAGCAGCCAAGATCTTACGGATGAGCAGTTCTTC	CASSQDLTDEQFF	-	TRBV4-1	TRBJ2-1	-
TGCGCCAGCGGACCCCTGGGGACGGATGTTTGGCTCTCTGGGGCCAACGTCCTGACTTTC	CASGPLGTDVWLSGANVLTF	-	TRBV10-2	TRBJ2-6	-